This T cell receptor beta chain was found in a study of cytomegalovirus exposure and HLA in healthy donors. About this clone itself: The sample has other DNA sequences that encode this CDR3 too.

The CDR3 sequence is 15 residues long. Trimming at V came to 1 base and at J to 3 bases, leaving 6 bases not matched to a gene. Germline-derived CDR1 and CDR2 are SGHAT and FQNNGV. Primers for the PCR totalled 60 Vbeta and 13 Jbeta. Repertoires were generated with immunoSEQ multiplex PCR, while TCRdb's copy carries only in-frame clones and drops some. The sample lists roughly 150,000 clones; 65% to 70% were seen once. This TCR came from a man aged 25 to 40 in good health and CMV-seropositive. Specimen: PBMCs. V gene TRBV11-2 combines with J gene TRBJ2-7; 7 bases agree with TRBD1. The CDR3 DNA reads TGTGCCAGCAGCTTAGGACAGGGAAACGTCTACGAGCAGTACTTC. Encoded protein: CASSLGQGNVYEQYF.